The 2 T cell receptor beta chains reported below all come from one sample, sequenced in a study of human T cells and chemical hapten exposure. Time point denoted: patch test 1, 2 weeks after DPC sensitization. Stated treatment: therapeutic diphenylcyclopropenone sensitization with weekly scalp DPC. TCRdb recomputed calls from the RACE reads with MiXCR, one row per CDR3 protein. The table has 300,000 to 350,000 distinct CDR3 sequences, about 7% seen once. The specimen was whole blood, collected in connection with sensitization to the hapten diphenylcyclopropenone (DPC). The receptors come from a woman under 30 with alopecia areata. Some clones in this sample may be carry-over from other donors' samples.

This clonotype was counted only a few times. The chain carries TRBV7-6 and TRBJ1-2; TRBD1 matches 7 bases. V lost 5 bases to trimming and J lost 3 bases; unmatched junction nucleotides: 9. The CDR3 runs to 15 residues. The V gene's germline CDR1 is SGHVS and CDR2 FNYEAQ. CDR3 loop: CASSQGGDGHYGYTF. The CDR3 nucleotides are TGTGCCAGCAGCCAAGGGGGCGACGGACACTATGGCTACACCTTC.

This clonotype was counted only a few times. The chain joins TRBV27 to TRBJ2-3; unclear D gene. This CDR3 is built from 13 residues. Germline CDR1 MNHEY, CDR2 SMNVEV (reference sequence). Trimming took off 1 base at V and 2 bases at J, with 4 bases between the two ends. CDR3 amino acids: CASSLFLTDTQYF. The CDR3, as DNA: TGTGCCAGCAGTTTATTCCTCACAGATACGCAGTATTTT.